Below are 15 T cell receptor beta chains sequenced from a single sample in a study of cytomegalovirus exposure and HLA in healthy donors. The study ran its PCR with 60 Vbeta and 13 Jbeta primers. This table comes from immunoSEQ multiplex PCR, and its TCRdb copy is limited to in-frame clones, with some not included. In total, the table holds about 110,000 clones. Sequenced material: PBMCs. The source is a man aged 50 or older in good health and CMV-seronegative.

The V call is TRBV4-1, the J call TRBJ2-1, with D possibly matching TRBD2 (6 bases). Trimming took off 1 base at V and 10 bases at J, with 20 bases between the two ends. Germline V gives CDR1 MGHRA, CDR2 YSYEKL. The CDR3 is made up of 16 amino acids. Here the CDR3 DNA reads TGCGCCAGCAGCCAAGGGCAGGGAGGTGGAATTTGGGAGCAGTTCTTC. Its translation: CASSQGQGGGIWEQFF.

The rearrangement joins TRBV28 to TRBJ1-2; D is possibly TRBD1 (5 bases). Trimming left V 2 bases short and J 4 bases short, with 17 bases between. The CDR3 has 16 amino acids. Per germline, CDR1 MDHEN and CDR2 SYDVKM. The CDR3 loop reads CASSLQPGKYTYGYTF. The CDR3 DNA reads as TGTGCCAGCAGTTTACAGCCAGGGAAGTACACCTATGGCTACACCTTC.

J is TRBJ2-5 and V is TRBV5-6, with 12 bases identical to TRBD1. Germline V gene lookup returns CDR1 SGHDT and CDR2 YYEEEE. The CDR3 runs to 14 residues. The J segment lost 5 bases and the V segment lost 4 bases, leaving 3 bases of the junction unmatched. This CDR3 reads CASSRGQGAETQYF. CDR3 bases: TGTGCCAGCAGCCGGGGACAGGGGGCGGAGACCCAGTACTTC.

The chain combines TRBV11-3 with TRBJ1-3; D uncertain. V lost 10 bases, J lost 0 bases, and 13 bases lay in between. Germline V gene data show CDR1 as SGHNT and CDR2 as YENEEA. This CDR3 is 14 amino acids long. As DNA, the CDR3 is TGTGCCATGCCACAAGGGAGCTCTGGAAACACCATATATTTT. Protein: CAMPQGSSGNTIYF.

The chain joins TRBV4-3 to TRBJ1-2; 7 bases are shared with TRBD1. The length of the CDR3 is 18 residues. Germline assignment: CDR1 LGHNA and CDR2 YSLEER. The V gene end was trimmed by 0 bases and the J gene end by 3 bases; junction bases not matched to a gene: 13. The CDR3 here is CASSQELVASDRDYGYTF. The CDR3 DNA is TGCGCCAGCAGCCAAGAGTTGGTAGCCAGCGACAGGGACTATGGCTACACCTTC.

The V call is TRBV4-2, the J call TRBJ2-7; TRBD1 might be the D (5 bases). Germline assignment: CDR1 LGHNA and CDR2 YNFKEQ. CDR3 length: 16 residues. Trimming left V 1 base short and J 3 bases short, with 16 bases between. CDR3 bases: TGTGCCAGCAGCCAAGGGGCCCTGGGCGACAGCTACGAGCAGTACTTC. Its translation: CASSQGALGDSYEQYF.

The gene calls are TRBV9 and TRBJ2-2; D uncertain. Trimming stripped 3 bases from V and 6 bases from J, with 6 bases between. This CDR3 has 12 residues. The germline V gene encodes CDR1 SGDLS and CDR2 YYNGEE. CDR3 region: CASSASPGELFF. The CDR3 DNA reads as TGTGCCAGCAGCGCATCCCCCGGGGAGCTGTTTTTT. Full variable domain (rest looked up from reference TRBV9 and TRBJ2-2): DSGVTQTPKHLITATGQRVTLRCSPRSGDLSVYWYQQSLDQGLQFLIQYYNGEERAKGNILERFSAQQFPDLHSELNLSSLELGDSALYFCASSASPGELFFGEGSRLTVL.

Regarding this clone: At one boundary the junction diverges from the germline segment, which might be a read error. J is TRBJ1-1 and V is TRBV13; D gene ambiguous. The CDR3 consists of 13 residues. CDR1 is PRHDT and CDR2 is FYEKMQ in the germline V gene (reference sequence). The CDR3 spells CASSPAGSDVSDF. CDR3 nucleotide sequence: TGTGCCAGCAGTCCCGCGGGCAGTGATGTTTCGGATTTT.

The chain has TRBV6-4 and TRBJ2-1; 9 bases are a match to TRBD2. The CDR3 loop spans 15 amino acids. CDR1 MRHNA and CDR2 SNTAGT come from the germline V gene. Trimming cost V 4 bases and J 3 bases; bases outside gene matches: 4. The CDR3 DNA reads as TGTGCCAGCAGTGTCCAAGCGGGAGGCTACAATGAGCAGTTCTTC. It encodes CASSVQAGGYNEQFF.

Of note for this clone: One end of the junction fails to match germline, which may point to a read error. V gene TRBV10-3 combines with J gene TRBJ2-7; a possible D gene is TRBD1 (6 bases). This CDR3 is 14 amino acids long. Germline assignment: CDR1 ENHRY and CDR2 SYGVKD. CDR3 sequence (DNA): TGTGCCGTCAGAGAGGCGGACAGACCCTACGAGCAGTACTTC. Translated, it gives CAVREADRPYEQYF.

V usage is TRBV5-1 and J usage is TRBJ2-1; 9 bases are a match to TRBD2. Germline trimming cut 2 bases from V and 5 bases from J; bases unmatched to any gene: 5. CDR3 length: 15 residues. Germline V gene lookup returns CDR1 SGHRS and CDR2 YFSETQ. This CDR3 reads CASSFASGAHNEQFF. DNA of the CDR3: TGCGCCAGCAGCTTCGCTAGCGGGGCCCACAATGAGCAGTTCTTC.

The chain has TRBV7-9 and TRBJ2-3; the match to TRBD1 covers 7 bases. The germline V gene has CDR1 SEHNR and CDR2 FQNEAQ (reference sequence). The CDR3 sequence is 15 residues long. J gave up 3 bases and V 2 bases, and 5 bases lay outside the gene matches. CDR3 loop: CASSLPATGTDTQYF. CDR3 nucleotide sequence: TGTGCCAGCAGCTTACCGGCGACAGGGACAGATACGCAGTATTTT.

This chain uses TRBV6-5 with TRBJ2-7; D is possibly TRBD1 (6 bases). CDR1 and CDR2 (germline): MNHEY, SVGAGI. The CDR3 length is 15 residues. Trimming removed 2 bases at V and 2 bases at J, with 13 bases between. CDR3 amino acids: CASSYRQVETYEQYF. The DNA for the CDR3 is TGTGCCAGCAGTTACCGACAGGTTGAGACCTACGAGCAGTACTTC.

The chain couples TRBV29-1 to TRBJ1-5, with D possibly matching TRBD1 (6 bases). This CDR3 region has 14 residues. Germline-derived CDR1 and CDR2 are SQVTM and ANQGSEA. Trimming left V 4 bases short and J 4 bases short, with 14 bases between. Here the CDR3 DNA reads TGCAGCGTTGTCGAGGGGGGGACGAATCAGCCCCAGCATTTT. This translates into CSVVEGGTNQPQHF.

V and J are TRBV15 and TRBJ1-4; D is possibly TRBD1 (6 bases). This CDR3 has 14 amino acids. Germline V gene data show CDR1 as LNHNV and CDR2 as YYDKDF (reference sequence). Trimming cost V 5 bases and J 7 bases, with 14 bases left between them. This CDR3 reads CATSQGQFREKLFF. The CDR3 DNA sequence: TGTGCCACCAGCCAAGGACAGTTTCGTGAAAAACTGTTTTTT.